This note documents a single T cell receptor (beta chain) sequence. TCRdb analysed the RT-PCR reads with MiXCR anew, one entry per CDR3 protein. Of around 700,000 distinct CDR3 sequences in the sample, around 14% were seen once. Germline loops: CDR1 SGHNT, CDR2 YYREEE (reference sequence). V lost 0 bases and J 0 bases, leaving 7 bases between the germline ends. This CDR3 comprises 15 residues. The origin of this receptor is a female donor in good health, serving as a healthy control. Sequenced input: memory CD4+ T cells from blood. The genes are TRBV5-4 and TRBJ1-3, with D unclear. The CDR3 spells CASSLGPSSGNTIYF. As DNA, the CDR3 is TGTGCCAGCAGCTTGGGACCTAGCTCTGGAAACACCATATATTTT.